A selection of T cell receptor beta chains follows, all from one sample in a study of T cells after somatic rescue of genetic block. Some clones are missing from TCRdb's copy, which holds only in-frame ones; the method was immunoSEQ multiplex PCR. The sample lists about 63,000 clones, about 90% occurring once. Specimen: peripheral blood mononuclear cells (PBMCs). The receptors were sampled from a man aged 35 to 55. Each CDR3 is given with its conserved first and last residue. A D gene is named only where the DNA matches it firmly. Clone size appears in some rows only: once, few, many, or a class for an expanded clone.

J gene,clone size,V gene,D gene,CDR3 protein,CDR3 DNA
TRBJ2-7,-,TRBV7-8,-,CASSLALGISEQYF,TGTGCCAGCAGCTTAGCGCTTGGGATTTCCGAGCAGTACTTC
TRBJ2-3,-,TRBV9,-,CASSVGNRGGTDTQYF,TGTGCCAGCAGCGTAGGTAACAGAGGCGGCACAGATACGCAGTATTTT
TRBJ2-7,-,TRBV7-9,-,CASSSQVSYEQYF,TGTGCCAGCAGCTCACAGGTCTCCTACGAGCAGTACTTC
TRBJ1-1,-,TRBV27,-,CASSPFDSNTEAFF,TGTGCCAGCAGCCCCTTCGACAGTAACACTGAAGCTTTCTTT
TRBJ2-3,-,TRBV10-1,-,CASSDWRGSTDTQYF,TGCGCCAGCAGTGACTGGCGGGGTAGCACAGATACGCAGTATTTT
TRBJ2-2,-,TRBV7-2,TRBD2,CASSPGPSGRAGGGELFF,TGTGCCAGCAGCCCAGGGCCTAGCGGGAGGGCCGGCGGCGGGGAGCTGTTTTTT
TRBJ1-1,-,TRBV19,-,CASTATSWRARNTEAFF,TGTGCCAGTACCGCAACGTCCTGGAGGGCCAGGAACACTGAAGCTTTCTTT
TRBJ1-3,-,TRBV13,-,CASSLGGAGNTIYF,TGTGCCAGCAGCTTAGGTGGGGCTGGAAACACCATATATTTT
TRBJ2-3,-,TRBV5-4,-,CASSTTTLSTDTQYF,TGTGCCAGCAGCACCACTACTCTTAGCACAGATACGCAGTATTTT
TRBJ2-7,-,TRBV6-1,TRBD1,CASSVPPGQGPYEQYF,TGTGCCAGCAGTGTCCCCCCGGGACAGGGCCCCTACGAGCAGTACTTC
TRBJ2-7,once,TRBV21-1,-,CASSKEQRCGYEQYF,TGTGCCAGCAGCAAAGAACAAAGGTGCGGTTACGAGCAGTACTTC
TRBJ2-1,-,TRBV11-3,TRBD2,CASSLGLAGGPSLIEQFF,TGTGCCAGCAGCTTAGGGCTAGCGGGAGGGCCTAGTTTAATTGAGCAGTTCTTC
TRBJ1-5,-,TRBV19,-,CASSIDHRRHQPQHF,TGTGCCAGTAGTATAGATCACAGACGCCATCAGCCCCAGCATTTT
TRBJ2-5,-,TRBV7-2,TRBD1,CASSWGTGTEETQYF,TGTGCCAGCAGCTGGGGAACCGGGACAGAAGAGACCCAGTACTTC
TRBJ1-1,-,TRBV2,-,CASSELGVNTEAFF,TGTGCCAGCAGTGAATTGGGGGTGAACACTGAAGCTTTCTTT
TRBJ2-2,-,TRBV5-1,-,CASSLNVYTGELFF,TGCGCCAGCAGCTTGAATGTCTACACCGGGGAGCTGTTTTTT
TRBJ1-5,once,TRBV28,TRBD1,CASSPGQGSQPQHF,TGTGCCAGCAGTCCCGGACAGGGGAGCCAGCCCCAGCATTTT
TRBJ1-2,-,TRBV15,-,CATSRDLGRGNYGYTF,TGTGCCACCAGCAGAGATCTGGGCAGGGGAAACTATGGCTACACCTTC
TRBJ2-7,-,TRBV6-1,-,CASRGTVSSYEQYF,TGTGCCAGCAGGGGGACCGTGAGCTCCTACGAGCAGTACTTC
TRBJ1-1,-,TRBV30,-,CAWSGWGNTEAFF,TGTGCCTGGAGTGGTTGGGGGAACACTGAAGCTTTCTTT
TRBJ2-1,-,TRBV9,-,CASSGQVGGYNEQFF,TGTGCCAGCAGCGGGCAGGTAGGCGGTTACAATGAGCAGTTCTTC
TRBJ1-5,-,TRBV28,TRBD1,CASSLSGRGKGNQPQHF,TGTGCCAGCAGTTTATCGGGCAGGGGGAAGGGCAATCAGCCCCAGCATTTT
TRBJ2-1,-,TRBV7-2,-,CASRDRRSSYNEQFF,TGTGCCAGCAGAGACCGCCGCAGCTCCTACAATGAGCAGTTCTTC
TRBJ2-5,-,TRBV2,-,CASSPGGSGQETQYF,TGTGCCAGCAGTCCGGGTGGGAGTGGGCAAGAGACCCAGTACTTC
TRBJ1-5,once,TRBV6-4,-,CASSDRPSSNQPQHF,TGTGCCAGCAGTGACAGGCCATCCTCCAATCAGCCCCAGCATTTT
TRBJ1-2,-,TRBV13,TRBD1,CASSPLTGNYGYTF,TGTGCCAGCAGCCCACTGACAGGGAACTATGGCTACACCTTC
TRBJ1-2,-,TRBV6-1,-,CASRRDTGYGYTF,TGTGCCAGCCGCCGGGACACAGGCTATGGCTACACCTTC
TRBJ1-1,few,TRBV5-1,-,CASSLDRWNTEAFF,TGCGCCAGCAGCTTGGACAGATGGAACACTGAAGCTTTCTTT
TRBJ2-5,-,TRBV5-1,TRBD2,CASSGGGLAGVETQYF,TGCGCCAGCAGCGGGGGGGGACTAGCGGGAGTGGAGACCCAGTACTTC
TRBJ1-2,-,TRBV11-2,-,CASSLNAGADGYTF,TGTGCCAGCAGCTTAAATGCAGGGGCGGATGGCTACACCTTC
TRBJ2-1,-,TRBV7-2,TRBD1,CASSPDRGNEQFF,TGTGCCAGCAGCCCTGACAGGGGTAATGAGCAGTTCTTC
TRBJ1-5,-,TRBV29-1,TRBD1,CSVGGQGSQPQHF,TGCAGCGTAGGGGGACAGGGAAGTCAGCCCCAGCATTTT
TRBJ2-7,-,TRBV7-2,TRBD2,CASSLLAGGEQYF,TGTGCCAGCAGCTTACTAGCGGGAGGTGAGCAGTACTTC
TRBJ2-7,-,TRBV28,-,CASRNWGIYEQYF,TGTGCCAGCAGGAACTGGGGGATCTACGAGCAGTACTTC
TRBJ1-5,-,TRBV19,-,CASSTDRGLNQPQHF,TGTGCCAGTAGTACGGACCGAGGGTTGAACCAGCCCCAGCATTTT
TRBJ2-2,-,TRBV5-1,TRBD2,CASSSSGRLNTGELFF,TGCGCCAGCAGTAGTAGCGGGAGGTTGAACACCGGGGAGCTGTTTTTT
TRBJ2-2,-,TRBV5-1,TRBD1,CASSPGQGRTGELFF,TGCGCCAGCAGCCCGGGACAGGGGCGCACCGGGGAGCTGTTTTTT
TRBJ2-7,-,TRBV25-1,-,CASTASVTYEQYF,TGTGCCAGCACAGCTAGCGTAACCTACGAGCAGTACTTC
TRBJ2-2,-,TRBV11-3,-,CASSLSVIGQSNTGELFF,TGTGCCAGCAGCTTAAGTGTTATTGGACAATCGAACACCGGGGAGCTGTTTTTT
TRBJ2-3,-,TRBV27,TRBD1,CASRDRFTDTQYF,TGTGCCAGCAGGGACAGGTTCACAGATACGCAGTATTTT
TRBJ2-1,-,TRBV10-2,TRBD2,CASSASGTSQDEQFF,TGCGCCAGCAGTGCTTCCGGGACTAGCCAGGATGAGCAGTTCTTC
TRBJ2-7,-,TRBV27,-,CASSSGAPPSYEQYF,TGTGCCAGCAGTTCAGGGGCTCCTCCCTCCTACGAGCAGTACTTC
TRBJ2-7,-,TRBV15,TRBD1,CATSRGGEGAPYEQYF,TGTGCCACCAGCAGAGGGGGAGAGGGGGCCCCCTACGAGCAGTACTTC
TRBJ2-3,-,TRBV18,-,CASSPPTDTQYF,TGTGCCAGCTCACCTCCCACAGATACACAGTATTTT
TRBJ2-2,-,TRBV7-7,-,CASSNDRYTGELFF,TGTGCCAGCAGCAACGACAGATACACCGGGGAGCTGTTTTTT
TRBJ1-4,-,TRBV5-1,-,CASSLEFGSGEKLFF,TGCGCCAGCAGCTTGGAGTTCGGGTCAGGTGAAAAACTGTTTTTT
TRBJ1-1,-,TRBV19,-,CASSTTADTEAFF,TGTGCCAGTAGTACGACAGCTGACACTGAAGCTTTCTTT
TRBJ1-2,few,TRBV6-6,TRBD1,CASTPPGQANYGYTF,TGTGCCAGCACTCCCCCGGGACAGGCTAACTATGGCTACACCTTC
TRBJ1-2,-,TRBV4-1,TRBD1,CASSQDRGYGYTF,TGCGCCAGCAGCCAGGACAGGGGCTATGGCTACACCTTC
TRBJ1-1,-,TRBV6-1,-,CASRQHNTEAFF,TGTGCCAGCAGGCAGCATAACACTGAAGCTTTCTTT